This TCR beta chain is from a study of CD8 T cells in ankylosing spondylitis (TCRdb year 2017). In terms of the full investigation: T cell receptor beta repertoires were profiled in healthy donors and ankylosing spondylitis patients so that disease-linked TCR variants could be found. The full study cohort comprised around 25 ankylosing spondylitis patients and 85 to 120 healthy donors. Samples of peripheral blood were taken, and for ankylosing spondylitis patients, synovial fluid was collected as well.

What the study reported, not specific to this receptor: A CD8+ phenotype was shown by the disease-linked clones, which were found at relatively low frequencies in peripheral blood. The disease-linked clones were reported as significantly enriched in matched synovial fluid samples from ankylosing spondylitis patients. A TCR beta motif made up of under ten highly homologous amino acid variants appeared to be characteristic of blood from ankylosing spondylitis patients. Some TCR beta motif variants had previously been reported in synovial fluid and blood of reactive arthritis patients, which suggested common disease-initiation mechanisms.

TCRdb records Illumina HiSeq 2500 as the sequencer. TCR beta libraries were prepared by quantitative 5'-RACE with molecular barcodes. The original pipeline was this. A new computational method, built on a probabilistic model of VDJ rearrangement, was used to identify disease-linked TCR variants. TCRdb passed the public sequencing reads through fastp at Q25 and MiXCR, retaining productive beta sequences. Every CDR3 protein is listed once, alongside the most common genes and DNA of its rows. The V and J calls and clone size come from TCRdb's table, not from the authors' own analysis. The sample includes more than 250,000 distinct CDR3 sequences, with 8% observed a single time. The ten largest account for just over 14% of the sample. To note about this clonotype: Its antigen is not yet known. No much larger clone exists at a distance of one base, and base qualities are not known.

Sequencing used blood, either unsorted or a sorted T cell fraction (not recorded which). This TCR was sampled from a male donor with ankylosing spondylitis.

This receptor has the CDR3 CASSARGGVDNEQFF. Read as DNA, the sequence is TGTGCCAGCAGTGCCCGGGGGGGAGTGGATAATGAGCAGTTCTTC. The rearrangement combines TRBV28 with TRBJ2-1; 8 junctional bases match TRBD2. As encoded in the germline V gene, CDR1 is MDHEN while CDR2 is SYDVKM. The CDR3 numbers 15 residues from cysteine through phenylalanine. This entry keeps only the CDR3 DNA: 45 bases, framed from base 1. Germline trimming: 5 bases from V, 7 bases from J; junction bases outside gene matches: 10.